The present TCR beta chain was sequenced within a study of blood T cell repertoires in COVID-19. The overall study: The origin of the acute and convalescent COVID-19 samples was the United States, Italy and Spain. T cells, B-cell-depleted T cells, or PBMCs supplied cDNA or gDNA.

Authors' processing steps: Reference gene primer amplification gave nucleated cell count estimates. Measured with immunoSEQ multiplex PCR; TCRdb has only the in-frame clones, and not every one. V and J calls and clone size come straight from that table; D and trimming were deduced from the DNA. The sample holds some 150,000 clones, 87% seen once. CDR3 length: 13 residues. V was clipped by 2 bases and J by 4 bases, with 7 bases between them. CDR1 and CDR2 from the germline V gene are MNHNS and SASEGT. This clonotype was sampled from a woman aged 45-65 years with acute or convalescent COVID-19. The chain recombines TRBV6-1 with TRBJ2-3; D remains unclear. Source material: peripheral blood. The CDR3 region is CASSERSPDTQYF. Here the CDR3 DNA reads TGTGCCAGCAGTGAAAGGAGCCCAGATACGCAGTATTTT.